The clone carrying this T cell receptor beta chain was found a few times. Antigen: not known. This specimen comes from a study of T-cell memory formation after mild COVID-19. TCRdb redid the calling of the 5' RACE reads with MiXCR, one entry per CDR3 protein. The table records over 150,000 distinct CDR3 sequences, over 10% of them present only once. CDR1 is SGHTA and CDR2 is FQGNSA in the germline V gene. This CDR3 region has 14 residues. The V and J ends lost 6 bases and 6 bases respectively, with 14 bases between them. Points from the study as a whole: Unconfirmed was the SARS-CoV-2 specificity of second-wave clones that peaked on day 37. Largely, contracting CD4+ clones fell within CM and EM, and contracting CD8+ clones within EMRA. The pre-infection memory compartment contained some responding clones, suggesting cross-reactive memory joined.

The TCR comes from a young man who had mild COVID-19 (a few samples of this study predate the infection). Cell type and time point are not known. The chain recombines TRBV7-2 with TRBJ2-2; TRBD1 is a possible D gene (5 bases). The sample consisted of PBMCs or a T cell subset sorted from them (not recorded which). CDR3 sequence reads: CASSRSGKSGELFF. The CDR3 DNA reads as TGTGCCAGCAGTCGGTCAGGGAAGTCCGGGGAGCTGTTTTTT.